The 15 T cell receptor beta chains presented below share a single source sample, sequenced in a study of cytomegalovirus exposure and HLA in healthy donors (dated by TCRdb to 2016 to 2017). Library prep was done by the immunoSEQ multiplex PCR assay. Here the immuneACCESS table is served through TCRdb, limited to in-frame sequences with V and J called. Missing clones are a known gap in these copies; in checked studies unresolved V genes cover under half, and the rest lacks a known reason. For this sample there are 50,000 to 65,000 clones; 95% appear just once. Of the sample, approximately 6.8% falls within the top ten clones. The sequenced material came from PBMCs. The receptors originated from a woman aged 18 to 35 in good health and CMV-seropositive.

V usage is TRBV15 and J usage is TRBJ1-5; D perhaps matches TRBD1 (6 bases). The CDR3 consists of 16 residues. Germline loops: CDR1 LNHNV, CDR2 YYDKDF (reference sequence). V was shortened by 3 bases and J by 7 bases, with 19 bases between the two germline ends. CDR3 DNA sequence: TGTGCCACCAGCAGGGGTTACACAGGGCAGGGACAGCCCCAGCATTTT. Translated: CATSRGYTGQGQPQHF.

This sequence joins TRBV7-9 and TRBJ1-2; D call uncertain. Germline CDR1 reads SEHNR; CDR2 reads FQNEAQ (reference sequence). This CDR3 region has 14 residues. V lost 5 bases and J lost 13, with 23 bases in between. In nucleotides, the CDR3 is TGTGCCAGCAGCCCTCCCTGGCGGCCTCGAGTAGGCACCTTC. It specifies CASSPPWRPRVGTF.

The chain employs TRBV11-3 and TRBJ2-1; 11 bases are a match to TRBD2. The germline V gene encodes CDR1 SGHNT and CDR2 YENEEA. The CDR3 is made up of 17 amino acids. After removal of 4 bases from V and 4 bases from J, the junction contained 9 bases not matched to a gene. The chain's CDR3 is CASSSPPSSGGYNEQFF. The CDR3 coding sequence is TGTGCCAGCAGCTCCCCACCCTCTAGCGGGGGGTACAATGAGCAGTTCTTC.

The J gene is TRBJ1-1, the V gene TRBV28; TRBD1 agrees at 9 bases. The CDR3 is made up of 17 amino acids. CDR1 is MDHEN, CDR2 SYDVKM, per germline. Trimming took 6 bases from V and 5 from J; bases not matched to a gene: 16. CDR3: CASRQFPGQGQRTEAFF. The CDR3, as DNA: TGTGCCAGCAGGCAATTCCCGGGACAGGGTCAAAGGACTGAAGCTTTCTTT.

The chain combines TRBV30 with TRBJ2-1; perhaps TRBD2 as D (5 bases). CDR1 and CDR2 from the germline V gene are GTSNPN and SVGIG (reference sequence). V lost 5 bases to trimming and J lost 5 bases, with 10 bases between them. The CDR3 extends over 12 amino acids. CDR3 bases: TGTGCCTGGGACGGGGAGAACAATGAGCAGTTCTTC. Encoded protein: CAWDGENNEQFF.

The gene calls are TRBV6-5 and TRBJ2-3, with a weak D call TRBD1 (6 bases). This CDR3 has 14 amino acids. Germline loops: CDR1 MNHEY, CDR2 SVGAGI. Trimming removed 6 bases at V and 6 bases at J, with 16 bases between. The CDR3 region is CASRRWGLIDTQYF. The CDR3 DNA sequence: TGTGCCAGCAGGAGGTGGGGGCTTATCGATACGCAGTATTTT.

In this sample, this clone turned up once. This chain connects TRBV6-5 to TRBJ2-5; 7 nucleotides agree with TRBD2. Near its end, the DNA agrees better with TRBJ2-7, so the J call may be wrong. This CDR3 region has 15 residues. Germline values: CDR1 MNHEY, CDR2 SVGAGI. CDR3 bases: TGTGCCAGCATCGGGGGGAGTTTGGGTAACTACGAGCAGTACTTC. This translates into CASIGGSLGNYEQYF.

The V and J genes are TRBV27 and TRBJ2-3; possible D gene TRBD2, 5 bases. The CDR3 sequence is 15 residues long. V was pared by 2 bases and J by 0 bases, with 9 bases between. CDR1 and CDR2 from the germline V gene are MNHEY and SMNVEV (reference sequence). In DNA, the CDR3 is TGTGCCAGCAGTTTAATTCGGGGAAGCACAGATACGCAGTATTTT. As protein: CASSLIRGSTDTQYF.

The rearrangement uses TRBV6-5 and TRBJ1-2; TRBD1 aligns across 9 bases. V trimming: 6 bases; J trimming: 6 bases; junction bases outside the gene matches: 8. Germline CDR1 and CDR2: MNHEY and SVGAGI. There are 14 residues in the CDR3. CDR3 sequence (DNA): TGTGCCAGCAGGGGGCGGGACAGGGTTCATGGCTACACCTTC. It specifies CASRGRDRVHGYTF.

The chain recombines TRBV4-1 with TRBJ1-4; D is perhaps TRBD1 (5 bases). CDR1 and CDR2 from the germline V gene are MGHRA and YSYEKL. V was shortened by 1 base and J by 8 bases, with 11 bases between the two germline ends. The CDR3 consists of 14 residues. CDR3: CASSQAAGLEKLFF. The CDR3 nucleotides are TGCGCCAGCAGCCAAGCGGCGGGACTCGAAAAACTGTTTTTT.

The chain employs TRBV18 and TRBJ2-6, with 8 bases aligning to TRBD1. J lost 0 bases, V lost 3 bases, and 4 bases had no gene match. Germline V gene data show CDR1 as KGHSH and CDR2 as LQKENI. The CDR3 is made up of 17 amino acids. CDR3 coding DNA: TGTGCCAGCTCACCGACAGGGGTTAGCTCTGGGGCCAACGTCCTGACTTTC. It encodes CASSPTGVSSGANVLTF.

This chain joins TRBV7-6 and TRBJ2-3; a weak D match, TRBD2 (7 bases). This CDR3 spans 18 amino acids. The ends were cut back, 5 bases at V and 6 bases at J, with 27 bases in the middle. CDR1 and CDR2 from the germline V gene are SGHVS and FNYEAQ. This chain's CDR3 is CASSPRPTGHKGGDTQYF. CDR3 in DNA: TGTGCCAGCAGCCCCCGTCCCACGGGCCACAAGGGGGGGGATACGCAGTATTTT.

The chain links TRBV27 to TRBJ2-3; D is undetermined. Germline V gene lookup returns CDR1 MNHEY and CDR2 SMNVEV (reference sequence). V shed 4 bases and J shed 0 bases, with 11 bases lying between them. The CDR3 loop spans 15 amino acids. The CDR3 DNA reads TGTGCCAGCAGTTCCCCCCTCTCTAGCACAGATACGCAGTATTTT. Encoded protein: CASSSPLSSTDTQYF.

DNA of the CDR3: TGCGCCAGCAGCCAAGTTATAATAGCGGGAGCCTACGAGCAGTACTTC. Protein product: CASSQVIIAGAYEQYF. V usage is TRBV4-1 and J usage is TRBJ2-7; 9 bases align to TRBD2. Trimming took 1 base from V and 2 from J; bases not matched to a gene: 6. This CDR3 is 16 amino acids long. Germline V gene lookup returns CDR1 MGHRA and CDR2 YSYEKL.

V usage is TRBV2 and J usage is TRBJ1-4, with TRBD1 matching over 11 bases. Germline CDR1 SNHLY, CDR2 FYNNEI. J was trimmed by 9 bases and V by 4 bases; bases with no gene match: 4. The CDR3 extends over 14 amino acids. The CDR3 nucleotides read TGTGCCAGCAGTGCGGGACAGGGGGTTCAAAAACTGTTTTTT. Translation gives CASSAGQGVQKLFF.